This T cell receptor (beta chain) was obtained from a study of cytotoxic CD8 clonotypes in ibrutinib-treated CLL. Germline V lookup: CDR1 SEHNR, CDR2 FQNEAQ (reference sequence). With 1 base removed from V and 4 bases from J, the gap between germline ends came to 2 bases. The CDR3 has 11 amino acids. Some clones are missing from TCRdb's copy, which holds only in-frame ones; the method was immunoSEQ multiplex PCR. The top ten hold around 3.3% of the sample, which has about 130,000 clones, 84% seen once. Sequences were derived from PBMCs, sampled after 24 months of ibrutinib treatment. This TCR derives from a human donor with chronic lymphocytic leukemia. This chain joins TRBV7-9 and TRBJ2-7; no clear D. CDR3: CASSLEYEQYF. The CDR3 DNA reads as TGTGCCAGCAGCTTAGAATACGAGCAGTACTTC.